This T cell receptor (beta chain) was sequenced for a study of vaccination and CD4 T cells after COVID-19. For the study at large: Diagnosis preceded the drawing of post-COVID samples by a median around 100 days (range 35 to 161). Timing of post-vaccine sample collection was a median roughly 70 days after dose two, with a range of 14 to 241.

Cultured CD4+ T cells had their DNA profiled by the Oncomine TCR Beta short-read assay. Each CDR3 protein gets one entry after TCRdb re-called the PCR reads with MiXCR. The sample records more than 9,000 distinct CDR3 sequences, around 30% being singletons. Details on this clonotype: Its matching antigen is unknown.

Specified treatment: roughly 11-day PBMC culture with coronavirus spike peptide pools or control peptides (ViraFEST assay). Once peptide pools had expanded antigen-specific T cells, ViraFEST sequenced TCRs. Germline CDR1 is SGHTA and CDR2 is FQGNSA. This CDR3 contains 15 residues. V gave up 7 bases and J gave up 7 bases, with 17 bases separating them. The sequence was obtained from a human donor who had recovered from COVID-19. The chain joins TRBV7-2 to TRBJ1-6, with D perhaps TRBD1 (6 bases). Specimen: CD4+ T cells from blood, cultured in vitro. The CDR3 here is CASTLAGGSNSPLHF. The CDR3 DNA is TGTGCCAGCACCCTCGCCGGGGGCTCCAATTCACCCCTCCACTTT.